This TCR beta chain came from a study of cytotoxic CD8 clonotypes in ibrutinib-treated CLL. The V gene end was trimmed by 5 bases and the J gene end by 3 bases; junction bases not matched to a gene: 15. The CDR3 length is 19 residues. Germline assignment: CDR1 PRHDT and CDR2 FYEKMQ (reference sequence). On this clone: Its antigen is unknown.

Here immunoSEQ multiplex PCR was the method, and the copy in TCRdb shows in-frame clones only, minus some. The table includes 100,000 to 150,000 clones, around 85% detected once. Overall study findings and caveats: Upon ibrutinib response clonality rose, and upon progression it fell back toward baseline.

The source material was PBMCs, sampled after 24 months of ibrutinib treatment. V is TRBV13 and J is TRBJ2-7, with 14 bases matching TRBD2. This receptor was identified in a human donor with chronic lymphocytic leukemia. CDR3 DNA: TGTGCCAGCAGCCTAATCGGGTATTGGGGACTAGCGGGAGACTACGAGCAGTACTTC. It codes for CASSLIGYWGLAGDYEQYF.